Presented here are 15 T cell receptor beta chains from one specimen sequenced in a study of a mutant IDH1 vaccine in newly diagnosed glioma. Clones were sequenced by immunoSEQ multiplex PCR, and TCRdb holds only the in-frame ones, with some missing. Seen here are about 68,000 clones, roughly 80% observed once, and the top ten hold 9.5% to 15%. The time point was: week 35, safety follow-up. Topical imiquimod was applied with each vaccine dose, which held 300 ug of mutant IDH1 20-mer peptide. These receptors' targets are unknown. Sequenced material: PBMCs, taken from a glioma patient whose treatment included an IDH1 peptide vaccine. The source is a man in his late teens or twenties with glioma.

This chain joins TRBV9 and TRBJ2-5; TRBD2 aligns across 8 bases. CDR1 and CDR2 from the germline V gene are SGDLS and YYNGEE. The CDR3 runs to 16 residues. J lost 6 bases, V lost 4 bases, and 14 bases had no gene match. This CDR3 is CASSKTGTRAGQTQYF. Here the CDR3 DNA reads TGTGCCAGCAGCAAAACCGGGACTAGGGCGGGACAGACCCAGTACTTC. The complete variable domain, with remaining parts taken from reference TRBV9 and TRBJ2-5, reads DSGVTQTPKHLITATGQRVTLRCSPRSGDLSVYWYQQSLDQGLQFLIQYYNGEERAKGNILERFSAQQFPDLHSELNLSSLELGDSALYFCASSKTGTRAGQTQYFGPGTRLLVL.

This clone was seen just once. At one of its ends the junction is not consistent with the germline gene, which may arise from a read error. CDR3 in amino acids: CASSRDRGLRWF. Here the CDR3 DNA reads TGTGCCAGCAGTCGGGACAGGGGCCTTCGGTGGTTC. The rearrangement uses TRBV2 and TRBJ2-7, with 10 bases that match TRBD1. There are 12 residues in the CDR3. Germline assignment: CDR1 SNHLY and CDR2 FYNNEI.

The CDR3 region is CASSILDRYNEQFF. The CDR3 region has the DNA TGTGCCAGCAGCATCTTAGACAGATACAATGAGCAGTTCTTC. The V and J genes are TRBV7-8 and TRBJ2-1; tentatively, D is TRBD1 (5 bases). Germline CDR1 reads SGHVS; CDR2 reads FQNEAQ. V was cut by 5 bases and J by 4 bases, with 12 bases left in between. The CDR3 runs 14 residues.

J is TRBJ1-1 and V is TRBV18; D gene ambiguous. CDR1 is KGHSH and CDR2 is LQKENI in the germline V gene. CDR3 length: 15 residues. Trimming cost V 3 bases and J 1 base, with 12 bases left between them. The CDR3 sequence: CASSPARAKNTEAFF. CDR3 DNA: TGTGCCAGCTCACCGGCCCGGGCCAAGAACACTGAAGCTTTCTTT.

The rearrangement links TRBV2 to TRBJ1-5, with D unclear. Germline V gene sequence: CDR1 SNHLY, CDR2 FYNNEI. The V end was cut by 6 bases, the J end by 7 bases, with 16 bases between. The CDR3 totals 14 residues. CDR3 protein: CASRGEGWGQPQHF. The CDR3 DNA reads TGTGCCAGCAGGGGAGAGGGTTGGGGACAGCCCCAGCATTTT. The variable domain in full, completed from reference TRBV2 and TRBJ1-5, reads EPEVTQTPSHQVTQMGQEVILRCVPISNHLYFYWYRQILGQKVEFLVSFYNNEISEKSEIFDDQFSVERPDGSNFTLKIRSTKLEDSAMYFCASRGEGWGQPQHFGDGTRLSIL.

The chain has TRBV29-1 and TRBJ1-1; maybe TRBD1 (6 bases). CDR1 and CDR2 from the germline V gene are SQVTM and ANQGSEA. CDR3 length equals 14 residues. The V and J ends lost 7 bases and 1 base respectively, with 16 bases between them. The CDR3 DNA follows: TGCAGCGGCAAAAGACAGGATTCGAACACTGAAGCTTTCTTT. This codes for CSGKRQDSNTEAFF.

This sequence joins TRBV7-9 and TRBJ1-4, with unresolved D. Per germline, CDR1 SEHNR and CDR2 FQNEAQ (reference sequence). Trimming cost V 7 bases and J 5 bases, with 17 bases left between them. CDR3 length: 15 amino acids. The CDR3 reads CASTEMADENEKLFF. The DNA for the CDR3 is TGTGCCAGCACTGAAATGGCAGACGAAAATGAAAAACTGTTTTTT.

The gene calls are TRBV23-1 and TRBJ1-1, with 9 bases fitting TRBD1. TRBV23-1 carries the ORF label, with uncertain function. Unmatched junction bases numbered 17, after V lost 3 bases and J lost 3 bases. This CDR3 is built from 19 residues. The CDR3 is CASSHATFPGQGGDTEAFF. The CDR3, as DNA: TGCGCCAGCAGTCATGCAACATTTCCGGGACAGGGAGGGGACACTGAAGCTTTCTTT.

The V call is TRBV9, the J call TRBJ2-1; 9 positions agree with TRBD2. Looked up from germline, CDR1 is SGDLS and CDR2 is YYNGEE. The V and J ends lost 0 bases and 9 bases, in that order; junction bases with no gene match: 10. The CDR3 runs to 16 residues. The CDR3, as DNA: TGTGCCAGCAGCGTAGCTAGACTAGCGGCGTGGGGTGAGCAGTTCTTC. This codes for CASSVARLAAWGEQFF.

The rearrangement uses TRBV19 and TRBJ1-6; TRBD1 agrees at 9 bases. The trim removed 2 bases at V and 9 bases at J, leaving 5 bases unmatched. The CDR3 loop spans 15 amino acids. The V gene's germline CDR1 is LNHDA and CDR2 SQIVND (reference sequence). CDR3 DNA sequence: TGTGCCAGTAGTATAAGGGGACAGGGTGGTTCACCCCTCCACTTT. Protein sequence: CASSIRGQGGSPLHF. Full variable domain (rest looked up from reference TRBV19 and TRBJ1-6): DGGITQSPKYLFRKEGQNVTLSCEQNLNHDAMYWYRQDPGQGLRLIYYSQIVNDFQKGDIAEGYSVSREKKESFPLTVTSAQKNPTAFYLCASSIRGQGGSPLHFGNGTRLTVT.

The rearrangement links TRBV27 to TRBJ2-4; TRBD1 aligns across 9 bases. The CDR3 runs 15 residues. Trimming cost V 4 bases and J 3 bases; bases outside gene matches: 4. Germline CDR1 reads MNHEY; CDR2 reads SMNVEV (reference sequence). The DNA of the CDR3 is TGTGCCAGCAGTTCTCTGACAGGGGGCAAAAACATTCAGTACTTC. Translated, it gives CASSSLTGGKNIQYF.

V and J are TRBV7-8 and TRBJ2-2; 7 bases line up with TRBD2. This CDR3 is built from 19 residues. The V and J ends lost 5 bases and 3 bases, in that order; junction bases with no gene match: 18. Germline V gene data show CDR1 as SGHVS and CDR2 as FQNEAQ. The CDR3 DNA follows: TGTGCCAGCAGCCTCGGGACTATCCTACCAACACGGGACACCGGGGAGCTGTTTTTT. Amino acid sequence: CASSLGTILPTRDTGELFF. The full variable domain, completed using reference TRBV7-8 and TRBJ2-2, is GAGVSQSPRYKVAKRGQDVALRCDPISGHVSLFWYQQALGQGPEFLTYFQNEAQLDKSGLPSDRFFAERPEGSVSTLKIQRTQQEDSAVYLCASSLGTILPTRDTGELFFGEGSRLTVL.

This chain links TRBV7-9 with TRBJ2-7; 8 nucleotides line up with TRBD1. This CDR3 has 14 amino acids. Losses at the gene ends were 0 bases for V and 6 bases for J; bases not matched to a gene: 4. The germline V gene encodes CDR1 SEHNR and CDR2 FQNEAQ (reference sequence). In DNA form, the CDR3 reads TGTGCCAGCAGCTTAGCCGGACAGGGCCGCGAGCAGTACTTC. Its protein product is CASSLAGQGREQYF.

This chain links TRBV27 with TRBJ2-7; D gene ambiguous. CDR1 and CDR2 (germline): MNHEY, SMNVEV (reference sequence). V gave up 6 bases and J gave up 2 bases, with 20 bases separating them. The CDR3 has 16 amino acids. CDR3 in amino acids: CASRSSLRPGAYEQYF. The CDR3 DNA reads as TGTGCCAGCAGGTCTTCGCTCCGTCCGGGTGCCTACGAGCAGTACTTC.

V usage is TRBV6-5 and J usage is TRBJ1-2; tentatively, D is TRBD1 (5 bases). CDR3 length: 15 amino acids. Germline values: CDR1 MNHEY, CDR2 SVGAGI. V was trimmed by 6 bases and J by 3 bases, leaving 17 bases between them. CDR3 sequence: CASSPDRDGDYGYTF. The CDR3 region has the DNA TGTGCCAGCAGCCCTGACCGGGACGGTGACTATGGCTACACCTTC.